This paragraph reports one T cell receptor beta chain. Antigen specificity is unknown. In each sample, approximately 90,000 TCR templates were assayed. TCRdb's copy holds only in-frame clones and misses some; the assay was immunoSEQ multiplex PCR. The top ten clones hold approximately 0.71% of a sample with about 100,000 clones, about 90% of them seen once. Germline CDR1 is ENHRY and CDR2 is SYGVKD. Trimming took 4 bases from V and 6 from J; bases not matched to a gene: 6. The CDR3 has 14 residues. This entry is derived from a study of siplizumab effects on memory and regulatory T cells. Findings of the study overall: The mapping of alloreactive clones to unstimulated subsets covered only a minor fraction of them. There was no confirmation of the suppressive function of proliferating Tregs from siplizumab cultures. Contribution to the alloresponse seemed major for naive T cells, which also seemed more diverse than memory cells.

This sequence originates from a human donor in good health. V usage is TRBV10-3 and J usage is TRBJ1-2, with 9 bases lining up with TRBD1. The sequenced sample was Tregs sorted from blood. For the CDR3, the DNA is TGTGCCATCAGTGGGATACAGGGGGCCGATGGCTACACCTTC. Translating gives CAISGIQGADGYTF.